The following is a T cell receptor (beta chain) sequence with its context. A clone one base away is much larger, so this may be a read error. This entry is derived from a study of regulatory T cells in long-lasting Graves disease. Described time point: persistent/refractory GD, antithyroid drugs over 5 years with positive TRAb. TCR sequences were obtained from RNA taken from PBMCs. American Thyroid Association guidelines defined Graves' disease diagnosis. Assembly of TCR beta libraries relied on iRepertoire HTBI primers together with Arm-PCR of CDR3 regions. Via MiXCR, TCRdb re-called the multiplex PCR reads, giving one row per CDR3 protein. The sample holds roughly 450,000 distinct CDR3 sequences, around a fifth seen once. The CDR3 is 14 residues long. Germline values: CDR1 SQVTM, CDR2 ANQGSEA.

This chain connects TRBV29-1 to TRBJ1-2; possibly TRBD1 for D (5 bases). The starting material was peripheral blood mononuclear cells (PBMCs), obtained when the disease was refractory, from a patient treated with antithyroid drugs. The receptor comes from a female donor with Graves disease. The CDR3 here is CSVTSGRGNFGYTF. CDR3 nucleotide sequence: TGCAGCGTGACCTCGGGACGGGGGAACTTTGGCTACACCTTC.